This note documents a single T cell receptor (beta chain) sequence. 60 Vbeta and 13 Jbeta primers were used in PCR. As originally analysed: A later analysis tallied about 80 million unique TCR beta chains, 9.5 million to 14 million of them shared. Profiling relied on immunoSEQ multiplex PCR, and the TCRdb table lists in-frame clones only, not all of them. V and J calls plus clone size are reproduced from that table; the DNA served to infer D and trimming. The table records around 170,000 clones, around 80% of them present only once. These data are taken from a study of cytomegalovirus exposure and HLA in healthy donors. The donors (healthy individuals) were bone marrow donors. This receptor was obtained from a woman in her forties in good health and CMV-seronegative. Sequenced sample: PBMCs.

CDR3 DNA: TGTGCCAGCAGCTTGGTAGCGGCCAGCACAGATACGCAGTATTTT. Its translation is CASSLVAASTDTQYF. The chain has TRBV5-4 and TRBJ2-3, with D possibly being TRBD2 (6 bases). The V gene lost 0 bases and the J gene lost 0 bases, with 8 bases spanning the gap. The CDR3 covers 15 residues. The germline V gene encodes CDR1 SGHNT and CDR2 YYREEE (reference sequence).